The 21 T cell receptor beta chains reported below all come from one sample, sequenced in a study of blood T cell repertoires in COVID-19. Generated by immunoSEQ multiplex PCR, the TCRdb table keeps only in-frame clones and is missing some. The profile shows fewer than 250,000 clones, roughly 84% of them singletons. Sequenced material: PBMCs or T cells enriched from blood (not recorded which). Every receptor here comes from a woman in her 30s who had been exposed to COVID-19.

The chain uses TRBV30 and TRBJ2-2; D remains unclear. The CDR3 consists of 15 residues. Trimming removed 4 bases at V and 0 bases at J, with 12 bases between. The germline CDR1 and CDR2 sequences are GTSNPN and SVGIG (reference sequence). In DNA form, the CDR3 reads TGTGCCTGGACTCCGCCGTGGCCGAACACCGGGGAGCTGTTTTTT. It codes for CAWTPPWPNTGELFF.

The DNA of the CDR3 is TGTGCCAGCAGCTTGGGGGCAAGCTCCGGGGAGCTGTTTTTT. Amino acid sequence: CASSLGASSGELFF. V is TRBV5-4 and J is TRBJ2-2; no definite D call. The CDR3 runs 14 residues. The ends were cut back, 0 bases at V and 6 bases at J, with 9 bases in the middle. The germline V gene has CDR1 SGHNT and CDR2 YYREEE (reference sequence).

The rearrangement uses TRBV19 and TRBJ1-2; 12 positions agree with TRBD1. There are 14 residues in the CDR3. Looked up from germline, CDR1 is LNHDA and CDR2 is SQIVND (reference sequence). The ends lost 6 bases at V and 7 bases at J; junction bases unmatched: 6. DNA for the CDR3: TGTGCCAGTAGAACGGGACAGGGGGCCAGTGGCTACACCTTC. Amino acid sequence: CASRTGQGASGYTF.

V usage is TRBV2 and J usage is TRBJ1-4, with D possibly TRBD1 on 5 matching bases. Germline V gene sequence: CDR1 SNHLY, CDR2 FYNNEI. V was pared by 4 bases and J by 6 bases, with 9 bases between. This CDR3 comprises 13 residues. The CDR3 region has the DNA TGTGCCAGCAGTGGGGGCAGGGATGAAAAACTGTTTTTT. Translation gives CASSGGRDEKLFF.

This chain uses TRBV10-1 with TRBJ2-5; 8 nucleotides agree with TRBD1. The CDR3 is made up of 14 amino acids. The germline CDR1 and CDR2 sequences are WNHNN and SYGVQD (reference sequence). V was clipped by 7 bases and J by 5 bases; unmatched bases: 9. The CDR3 region has the DNA TGCGCCAGCACCATAGGACAGGGTGGGGAGACCCAGTACTTC. Translating it yields CASTIGQGGETQYF.

The J gene is TRBJ1-1, the V gene TRBV3-1 (or the pseudogene TRBV3-2); 7 bases are a match to TRBD1. This CDR3 contains 17 residues. V trimming: 0 bases; J trimming: 1 base; junction bases outside the gene matches: 8. Germline loops: CDR1 LGHDT, CDR2 YNNKEL (reference sequence). The CDR3 here is CASSQDKGAERNTEAFF. The CDR3 DNA reads TGTGCCAGCAGCCAAGATAAGGGGGCAGAGAGGAACACTGAAGCTTTCTTT.

The chain recombines TRBV5-4 with TRBJ1-6; 12 bases are shared with TRBD1. V was pared by 3 bases and J by 8 bases, with 6 bases of the junction left unmatched. Germline values: CDR1 SGHNT, CDR2 YYREEE (reference sequence). CDR3 length: 16 amino acids. The DNA of the CDR3 is TGTGCCAGCAGCTGGGGACAGGGGGCGAATCATTCACCCCTCCACTTT. Its protein product is CASSWGQGANHSPLHF.

The CDR3 bases are TGTGCCAGCAGCCAAAGAGGGAACGAGCAGTACTTC. As protein: CASSQRGNEQYF. The rearrangement uses TRBV3-1 (or the pseudogene TRBV3-2) and TRBJ2-7; the D gene is possibly TRBD2 (5 bases). CDR1 and CDR2 from the germline V gene are LGHDT and YNNKEL (reference sequence). The V end lost 2 bases, the J end lost 5 bases, and 7 bases lay between the germline ends. This CDR3 contains 12 residues.

The V and J genes are TRBV9 and TRBJ2-2; D not certain. The CDR3 is 17 amino acids. Germline V lookup: CDR1 SGDLS, CDR2 YYNGEE. Trimming took 2 bases from V and 0 from J, leaving 14 bases between them. This CDR3 reads CASSVAPTRTNTGELFF. The CDR3 DNA is TGTGCCAGCAGCGTGGCCCCCACGCGGACGAACACCGGGGAGCTGTTTTTT.

The chain joins TRBV9 to TRBJ2-5; 10 bases match TRBD1. The CDR3 runs to 16 residues. In germline, CDR1 is SGDLS, CDR2 YYNGEE. J gave up 1 base and V 3 bases, and 6 bases lay outside the gene matches. Here the CDR3 reads CASSGQGAGGQETQYF. CDR3 in DNA: TGTGCCAGCAGCGGACAGGGGGCAGGGGGCCAAGAGACCCAGTACTTC. Variable domain in full (rest from reference TRBV9 and TRBJ2-5): DSGVTQTPKHLITATGQRVTLRCSPRSGDLSVYWYQQSLDQGLQFLIQYYNGEERAKGNILERFSAQQFPDLHSELNLSSLELGDSALYFCASSGQGAGGQETQYFGPGTRLLVL.

The genes are TRBV19 and TRBJ1-6; the match to TRBD1 covers 8 bases. CDR3 size: 16 residues. Germline V gene data show CDR1 as LNHDA and CDR2 as SQIVND (reference sequence). Trimming at V came to 5 bases and at J to 11 bases, leaving 14 bases not matched to a gene. CDR3 DNA: TGTGCCAGTAGTGCACGGCGCCAGGACAGGGTGACACCCCTCCACTTT. Its translation: CASSARRQDRVTPLHF.

The chain combines TRBV6-2 or TRBV6-3 with TRBJ1-2; 7 bases line up with TRBD1. In germline, CDR1 is MNHEY, CDR2 SVGEGT. This CDR3 has 17 amino acids. The V gene end was trimmed by 1 base and the J gene end by 6 bases; junction bases not matched to a gene: 14. CDR3 loop: CASSYYGSRGREDGYTF. The CDR3 coding sequence is TGTGCCAGCAGTTACTATGGGAGCAGGGGGAGAGAGGATGGCTACACCTTC.

The chain combines TRBV5-1 with TRBJ2-5, with D tentatively TRBD2 (6 bases). This CDR3 contains 15 residues. V was trimmed by 0 bases and J by 2 bases, leaving 11 bases between them. Germline-derived CDR1 and CDR2 are SGHRS and YFSETQ. CDR3 residues: CASSLEAGRQETQYF. CDR3 bases: TGCGCCAGCAGCTTGGAGGCAGGGAGGCAAGAGACCCAGTACTTC.

V is TRBV7-2 and J is TRBJ1-6; 12 positions agree with TRBD1. The CDR3 runs 18 residues. Germline CDR1 and CDR2: SGHTA and FQGNSA. The J segment lost 3 bases and the V segment lost 10 bases, leaving 13 bases of the junction unmatched. DNA for the CDR3: TGTGCCACCAGAGGGACAGGGGGCTCAACGAACTATAATTCACCCCTCCACTTT. Residues: CATRGTGGSTNYNSPLHF.

The CDR3 DNA sequence: TGTGCCACCAGTGACGGAGGACAGCTAGACTCTCAAGAGACCCAGTACTTC. Protein sequence: CATSDGGQLDSQETQYF. This chain links TRBV24-1 with TRBJ2-5; maybe TRBD1 (6 bases). The ends were cut back, 4 bases at V and 2 bases at J, with 19 bases in the middle. This CDR3 is built from 17 residues. Germline CDR1 reads KGHDR; CDR2 reads SFDVKD.

Only one count was recorded for this clone. The chain employs TRBV5-1 and TRBJ2-7; the match to TRBD2 covers 8 bases. Germline V CDR1 and CDR2: SGHRS, YFSETQ. The CDR3 totals 13 residues. J lost 6 bases, V lost 4 bases, and 6 bases had no gene match. CDR3 loop: CASSPGGVSEQYF. As DNA, the CDR3 is TGCGCCAGCAGCCCGGGGGGGGTCTCCGAGCAGTACTTC.

This clone was seen only once. CDR3 amino acids: CASSVNQGHGYTF. CDR3 DNA: TGTGCCAGCAGTGTTAACCAGGGGCATGGCTACACCTTC. The V and J genes are TRBV27 and TRBJ1-2; D is perhaps TRBD1 (6 bases). Per germline, CDR1 MNHEY and CDR2 SMNVEV (reference sequence). Trimming shortened V by 5 bases and J by 6 bases, and 13 bases separated the two germline ends. This CDR3 has 13 amino acids.

This chain connects TRBV6-2 or TRBV6-3 to TRBJ1-1, with 8 bases matching TRBD1. The V segment lost 3 bases and the J segment 5 bases; nucleotides outside the gene matches: 11. Germline-derived CDR1 and CDR2 are MNHEY and SVGEGT. The CDR3 has 16 residues. CDR3 DNA sequence: TGTGCCAGCAGTTATAGAGCCGGCAGGGGGCTAACTGAAGCTTTCTTT. It codes for CASSYRAGRGLTEAFF.

The V gene is TRBV27, the J gene TRBJ2-3; 11 positions match TRBD2. With V trimmed by 5 bases and J by 6 bases, 4 bases remained unmatched. CDR3 length: 14 residues. Per the germline V gene, CDR1 is MNHEY and CDR2 is SMNVEV (reference sequence). In DNA, the CDR3 is TGTGCCAGCAGTGCTAGCGGGGGGAAGGATACGCAGTATTTT. It is translated as CASSASGGKDTQYF.

The CDR3 is CASSYGLNNQPQHF. CDR3 nucleotides: TGTGCCAGCAGTTATGGGCTGAACAATCAGCCCCAGCATTTT. J is TRBJ1-5 and V is TRBV6-5; no clear D gene. This CDR3 spans 14 amino acids. Trimming shortened V by 3 bases and J by 3 bases, and 9 bases separated the two germline ends. Germline values: CDR1 MNHEY, CDR2 SVGAGI.

The rearrangement joins TRBV5-1 to TRBJ1-3; a weak D match, TRBD1 (6 bases). V was shortened by 0 bases and J by 0 bases, with 7 bases between the two germline ends. This CDR3 region has 15 residues. Germline-derived CDR1 and CDR2 are SGHRS and YFSETQ. The DNA of the CDR3 is TGCGCCAGCAGCTTGGTAGGGGGCTCTGGAAACACCATATATTTT. It is translated as CASSLVGGSGNTIYF.